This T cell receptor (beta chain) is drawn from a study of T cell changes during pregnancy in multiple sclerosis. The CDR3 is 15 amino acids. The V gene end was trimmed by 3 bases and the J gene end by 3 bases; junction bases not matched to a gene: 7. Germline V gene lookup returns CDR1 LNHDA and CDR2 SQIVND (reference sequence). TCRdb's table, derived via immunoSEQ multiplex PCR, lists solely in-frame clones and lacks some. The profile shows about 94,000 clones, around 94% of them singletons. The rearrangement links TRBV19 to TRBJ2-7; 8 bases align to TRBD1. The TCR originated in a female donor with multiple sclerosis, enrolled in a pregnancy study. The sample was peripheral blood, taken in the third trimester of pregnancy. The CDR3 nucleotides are TGTGCCAGTAGTATCGGACAGGGTTATCGCTACGAGCAGTACTTC. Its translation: CASSIGQGYRYEQYF.